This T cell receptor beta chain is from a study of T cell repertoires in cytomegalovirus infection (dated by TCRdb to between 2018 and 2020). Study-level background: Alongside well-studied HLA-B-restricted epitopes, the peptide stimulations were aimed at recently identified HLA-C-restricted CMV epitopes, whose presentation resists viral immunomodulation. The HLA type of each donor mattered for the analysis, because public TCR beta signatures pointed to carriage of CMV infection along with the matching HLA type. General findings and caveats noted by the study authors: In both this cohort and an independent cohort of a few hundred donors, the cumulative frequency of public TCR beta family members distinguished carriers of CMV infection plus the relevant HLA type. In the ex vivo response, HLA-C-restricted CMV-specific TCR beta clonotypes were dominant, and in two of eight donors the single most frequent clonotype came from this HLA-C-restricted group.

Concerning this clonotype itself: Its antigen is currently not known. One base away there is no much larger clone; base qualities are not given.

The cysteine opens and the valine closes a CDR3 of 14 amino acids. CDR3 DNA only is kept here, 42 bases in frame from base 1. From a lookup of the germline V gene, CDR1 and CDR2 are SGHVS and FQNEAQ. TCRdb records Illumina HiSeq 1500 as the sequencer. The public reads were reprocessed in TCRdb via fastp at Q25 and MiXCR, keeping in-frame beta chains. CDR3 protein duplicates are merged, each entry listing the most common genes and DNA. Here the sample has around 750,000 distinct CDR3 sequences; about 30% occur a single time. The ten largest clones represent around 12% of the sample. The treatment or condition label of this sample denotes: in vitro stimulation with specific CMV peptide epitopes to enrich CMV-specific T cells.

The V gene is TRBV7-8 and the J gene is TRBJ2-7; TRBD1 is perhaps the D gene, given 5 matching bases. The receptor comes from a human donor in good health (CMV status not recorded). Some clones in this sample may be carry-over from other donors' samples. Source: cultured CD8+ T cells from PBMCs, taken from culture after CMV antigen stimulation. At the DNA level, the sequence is TGTGTCAGCAGCTTAGGATCCCAGGGCTACGAGCAGTACGTC. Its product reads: CVSSLGSQGYEQYV.